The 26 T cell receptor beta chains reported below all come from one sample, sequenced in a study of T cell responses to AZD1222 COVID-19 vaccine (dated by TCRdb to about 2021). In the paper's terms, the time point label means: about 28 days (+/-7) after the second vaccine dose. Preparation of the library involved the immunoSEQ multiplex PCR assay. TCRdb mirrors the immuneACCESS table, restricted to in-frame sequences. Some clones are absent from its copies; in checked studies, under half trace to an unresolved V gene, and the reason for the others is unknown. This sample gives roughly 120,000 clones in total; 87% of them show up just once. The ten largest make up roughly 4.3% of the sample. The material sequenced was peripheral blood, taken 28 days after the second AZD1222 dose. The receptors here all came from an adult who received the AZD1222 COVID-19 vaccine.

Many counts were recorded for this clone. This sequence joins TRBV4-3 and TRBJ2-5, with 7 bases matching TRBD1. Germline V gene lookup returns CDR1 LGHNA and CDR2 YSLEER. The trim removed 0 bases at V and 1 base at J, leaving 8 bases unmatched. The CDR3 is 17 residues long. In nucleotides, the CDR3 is TGCGCCAGCAGCCAAGAGGCGTACGCAGGGGGCCAAGAGACCCAGTACTTC. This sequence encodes CASSQEAYAGGQETQYF.

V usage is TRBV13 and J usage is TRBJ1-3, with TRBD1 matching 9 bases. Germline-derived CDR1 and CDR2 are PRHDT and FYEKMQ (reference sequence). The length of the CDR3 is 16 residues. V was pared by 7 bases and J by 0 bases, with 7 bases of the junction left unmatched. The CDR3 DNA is TGTGCCAGCAACCACAGGGGGCCACGCTCTGGAAACACCATATATTTT. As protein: CASNHRGPRSGNTIYF.

CDR3 in DNA: TGCGCCAGCAAGGGGGCCACAGGAGTTTCCAATCAGCCCCAGCATTTT. Protein product: CASKGATGVSNQPQHF. The chain recombines TRBV23-1 with TRBJ1-5; 7 positions match TRBD1. TRBV23-1 is flagged as an ORF with uncertain function. V trimming: 7 bases; J trimming: 3 bases; junction bases outside the gene matches: 12. The CDR3 covers 16 residues.

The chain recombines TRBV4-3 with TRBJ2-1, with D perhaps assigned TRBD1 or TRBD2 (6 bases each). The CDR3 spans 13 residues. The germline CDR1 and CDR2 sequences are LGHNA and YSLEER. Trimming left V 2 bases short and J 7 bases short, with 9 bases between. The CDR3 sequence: CASSQRGHNEQFF. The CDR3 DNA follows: TGCGCCAGCAGCCAACGGGGGCATAATGAGCAGTTCTTC.

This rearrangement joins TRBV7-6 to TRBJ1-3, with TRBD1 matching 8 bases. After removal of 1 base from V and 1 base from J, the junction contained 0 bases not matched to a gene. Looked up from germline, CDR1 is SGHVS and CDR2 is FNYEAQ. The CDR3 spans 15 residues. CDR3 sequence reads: CASSLDRGSGNTIYF. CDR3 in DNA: TGTGCCAGCAGCTTAGACAGGGGGTCTGGAAACACCATATATTTT.

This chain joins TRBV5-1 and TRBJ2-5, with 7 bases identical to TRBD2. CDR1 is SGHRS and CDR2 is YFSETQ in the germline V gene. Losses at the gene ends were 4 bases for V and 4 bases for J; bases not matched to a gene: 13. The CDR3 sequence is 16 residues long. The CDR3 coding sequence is TGCGCCAGCAGCGCAGGAGCGGGGCACGTGGGAGAGACCCAGTACTTC. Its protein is CASSAGAGHVGETQYF.

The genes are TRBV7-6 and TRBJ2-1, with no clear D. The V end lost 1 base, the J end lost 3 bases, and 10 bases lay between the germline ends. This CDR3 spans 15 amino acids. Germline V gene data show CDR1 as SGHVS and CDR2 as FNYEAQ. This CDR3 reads CASSLGSRFYNEQFF. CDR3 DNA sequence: TGTGCCAGCAGCTTAGGGTCGCGGTTCTACAATGAGCAGTTCTTC.

The CDR3 here is CAITRGVEGYTF. The CDR3 DNA sequence: TGTGCCATCACCCGAGGGGTTGAAGGCTACACCTTC. The V call is TRBV10-3, the J call TRBJ1-2, with D perhaps matching TRBD1 (5 bases). Between the trimmed V and J ends, which lost 7 bases and 8 bases, there was a span of 14 bases. Germline lookup yields CDR1 ENHRY and CDR2 SYGVKD. The CDR3 totals 12 residues.

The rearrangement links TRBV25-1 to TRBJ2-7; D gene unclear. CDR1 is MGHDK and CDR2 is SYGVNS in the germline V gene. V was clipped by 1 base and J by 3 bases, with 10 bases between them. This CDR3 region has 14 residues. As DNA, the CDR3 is TGTGCCAGCAGTGAATTGGGAACGGACTACGAGCAGTACTTC. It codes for CASSELGTDYEQYF.

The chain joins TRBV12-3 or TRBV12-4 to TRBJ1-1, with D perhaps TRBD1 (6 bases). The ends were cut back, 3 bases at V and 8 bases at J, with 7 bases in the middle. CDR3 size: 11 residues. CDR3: CASSLDSEAFF. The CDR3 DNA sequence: TGTGCCAGCAGTTTGGACAGCGAAGCTTTCTTT.

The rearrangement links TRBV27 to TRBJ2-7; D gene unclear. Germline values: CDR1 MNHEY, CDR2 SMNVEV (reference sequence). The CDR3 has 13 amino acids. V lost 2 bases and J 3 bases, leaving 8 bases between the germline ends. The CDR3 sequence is CASSLNGDYEQYF. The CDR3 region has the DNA TGTGCCAGCAGTTTAAACGGAGACTACGAGCAGTACTTC.

The CDR3: CASSFGSSGSTDTQYF. CDR3 coding DNA: TGCGCCAGCAGCTTCGGTTCCAGCGGGAGCACAGATACGCAGTATTTT. The chain links TRBV5-1 to TRBJ2-3; D is possibly TRBD2 (6 bases). The germline gives CDR1 SGHRS, CDR2 YFSETQ. Between the trimmed V and J ends, which lost 2 bases and 0 bases, there was a span of 13 bases. The CDR3 extends over 16 amino acids.

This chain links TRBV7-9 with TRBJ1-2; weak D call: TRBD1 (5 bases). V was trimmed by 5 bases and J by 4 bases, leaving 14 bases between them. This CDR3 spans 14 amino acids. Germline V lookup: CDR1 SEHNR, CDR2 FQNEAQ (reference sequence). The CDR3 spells CASSPPQGGYGYTF. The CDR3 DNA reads TGTGCCAGCAGCCCACCTCAGGGCGGCTATGGCTACACCTTC.

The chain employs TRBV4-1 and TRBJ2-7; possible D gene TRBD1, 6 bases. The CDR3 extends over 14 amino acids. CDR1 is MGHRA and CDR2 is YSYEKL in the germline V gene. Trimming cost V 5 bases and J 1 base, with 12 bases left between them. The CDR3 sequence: CASSADRSSYEQYF. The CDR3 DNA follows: TGCGCCAGCAGCGCAGACAGGTCTTCCTACGAGCAGTACTTC.

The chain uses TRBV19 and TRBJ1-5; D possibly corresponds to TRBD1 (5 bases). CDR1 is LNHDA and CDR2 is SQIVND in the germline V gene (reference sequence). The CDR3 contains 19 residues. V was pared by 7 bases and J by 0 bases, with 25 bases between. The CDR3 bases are TGTGCCAGTAACTCCGATGGTACAGGCTCCTCATATAGCAATCAGCCCCAGCATTTT. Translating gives CASNSDGTGSSYSNQPQHF.

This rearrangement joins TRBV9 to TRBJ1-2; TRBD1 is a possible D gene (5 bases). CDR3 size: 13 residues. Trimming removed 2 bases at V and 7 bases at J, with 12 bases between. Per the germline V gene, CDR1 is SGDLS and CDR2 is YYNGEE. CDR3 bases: TGTGCCAGCAGCGTCGGTGGGCAGGGTGGCTACACCTTC. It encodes CASSVGGQGGYTF.

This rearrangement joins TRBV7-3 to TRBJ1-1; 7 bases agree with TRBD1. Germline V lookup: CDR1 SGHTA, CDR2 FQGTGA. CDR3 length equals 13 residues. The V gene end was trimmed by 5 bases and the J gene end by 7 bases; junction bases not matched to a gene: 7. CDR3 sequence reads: CASSLDREGEAFF. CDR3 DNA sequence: TGTGCCAGCAGCCTTGACAGGGAAGGTGAAGCTTTCTTT.

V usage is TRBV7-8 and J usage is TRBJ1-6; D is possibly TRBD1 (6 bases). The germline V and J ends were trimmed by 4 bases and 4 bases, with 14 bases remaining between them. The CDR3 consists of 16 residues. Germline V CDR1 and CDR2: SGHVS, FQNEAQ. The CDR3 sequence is CASSSEGVTYNSPLHF. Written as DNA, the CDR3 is TGTGCCAGCAGCTCAGAGGGGGTGACTTATAATTCACCCCTCCACTTT.

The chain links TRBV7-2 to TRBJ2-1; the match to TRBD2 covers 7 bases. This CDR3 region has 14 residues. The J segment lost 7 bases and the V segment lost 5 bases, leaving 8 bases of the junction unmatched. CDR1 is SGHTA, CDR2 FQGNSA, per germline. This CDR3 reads CASSPGRVVNEQFF. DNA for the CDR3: TGTGCCAGCAGCCCAGGGAGGGTAGTAAATGAGCAGTTCTTC.

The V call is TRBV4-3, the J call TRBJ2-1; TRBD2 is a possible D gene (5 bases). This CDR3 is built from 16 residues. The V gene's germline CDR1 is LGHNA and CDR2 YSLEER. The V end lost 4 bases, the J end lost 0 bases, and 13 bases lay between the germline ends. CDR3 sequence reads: CASSPSAGLSYNEQFF. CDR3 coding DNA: TGCGCCAGCAGCCCCTCCGCGGGCCTCTCCTACAATGAGCAGTTCTTC.

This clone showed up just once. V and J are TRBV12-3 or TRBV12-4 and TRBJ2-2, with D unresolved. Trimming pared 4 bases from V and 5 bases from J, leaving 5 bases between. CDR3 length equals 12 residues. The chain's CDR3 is CASSWSTGELFF. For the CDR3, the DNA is TGTGCCAGCAGTTGGAGTACCGGGGAGCTGTTTTTT.

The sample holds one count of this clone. CDR3 region: CASSFDPRGAGELFF. As DNA, the CDR3 is TGTGCCAGCAGCTTCGATCCCAGGGGGGCCGGGGAGCTGTTTTTT. This chain joins TRBV5-6 and TRBJ2-2; D might be TRBD1 (7 bases). Between the trimmed V and J ends, which lost 2 bases and 6 bases, there was a span of 14 bases. CDR1 is SGHDT, CDR2 YYEEEE, per germline. The CDR3 loop spans 15 amino acids.

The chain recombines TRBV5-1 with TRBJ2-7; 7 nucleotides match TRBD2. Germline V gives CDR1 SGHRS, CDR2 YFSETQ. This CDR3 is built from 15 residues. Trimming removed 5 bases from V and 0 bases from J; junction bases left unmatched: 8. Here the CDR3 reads CASSIRAGNSYEQYF. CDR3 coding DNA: TGCGCCAGCAGTATCCGAGCGGGGAACTCCTACGAGCAGTACTTC. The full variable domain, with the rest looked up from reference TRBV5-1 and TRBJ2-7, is KAGVTQTPRYLIKTRGQQVTLSCSPISGHRSVSWYQQTPGQGLQFLFEYFSETQRNKGNFPGRFSGRQFSNSRSEMNVSTLELGDSALYLCASSIRAGNSYEQYFGPGTRLTVT.

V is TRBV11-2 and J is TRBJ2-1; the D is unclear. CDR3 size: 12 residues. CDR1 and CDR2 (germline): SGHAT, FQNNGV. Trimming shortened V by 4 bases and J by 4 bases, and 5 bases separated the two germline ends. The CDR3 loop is CASSSPYNEQFF. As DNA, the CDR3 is TGTGCCAGCAGCTCCCCTTACAATGAGCAGTTCTTC.

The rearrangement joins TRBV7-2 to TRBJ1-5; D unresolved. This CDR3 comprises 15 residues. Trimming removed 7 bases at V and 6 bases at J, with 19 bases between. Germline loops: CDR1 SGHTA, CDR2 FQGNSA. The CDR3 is CASTQAGGGPQPQHF. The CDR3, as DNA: TGTGCCAGCACCCAGGCAGGTGGAGGGCCTCAGCCCCAGCATTTT.

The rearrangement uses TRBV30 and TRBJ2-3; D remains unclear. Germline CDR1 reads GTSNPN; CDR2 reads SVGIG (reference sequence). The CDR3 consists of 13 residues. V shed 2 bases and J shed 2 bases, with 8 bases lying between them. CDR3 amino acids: CAWSFLTTDTQYF. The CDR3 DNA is TGTGCCTGGAGTTTCCTTACCACAGATACGCAGTATTTT.